The 13 T cell receptor beta chains below all came from one sample that was sequenced in a study of vaccination effects on CD4 cells after COVID-19. The assay was immunoSEQ multiplex PCR, and TCRdb's table has in-frame clones only and misses some. Seen here are approximately 60,000 clones, 70% to 85% observed once, and the top ten hold approximately 22%. For these receptors, no antigen is known. Having been cultured for less than 13 days, the cells underwent CD4+ T cell isolation. The specimen was CD4+ T cells from PBMCs cultured without peptide, collected before COVID-19 vaccination. These receptor sequences come from a human donor who had a prior SARS-CoV-2 infection.

This CDR3 reads CASSPTVTKNIQYF. DNA of the CDR3: TGTGCCAGCAGCCCGACTGTCACCAAAAACATTCAGTACTTC. The chain combines TRBV3-1 (or the pseudogene TRBV3-2) with TRBJ2-4; no reliable D call. Per the germline V gene, CDR1 is LGHDT and CDR2 is YNNKEL (reference sequence). This CDR3 is built from 14 residues. V was trimmed by 4 bases and J by 2 bases, leaving 9 bases between them.

The rearrangement uses TRBV5-1 and TRBJ2-7; 10 positions agree with TRBD2. J was trimmed by 6 bases and V by 3 bases; bases with no gene match: 9. From germline, CDR1 is SGHRS and CDR2 YFSETQ. This CDR3 region has 15 residues. CDR3 residues: CASSSDLAGDSEQYF. The DNA of the CDR3 is TGCGCCAGCAGCTCCGACCTAGCGGGAGATAGCGAGCAGTACTTC.

The chain couples TRBV6-1 to TRBJ2-7; D is unresolved. This CDR3 is built from 14 residues. V gave up 2 bases and J gave up 4 bases, with 12 bases separating them. The germline gives CDR1 MNHNS, CDR2 SASEGT. The CDR3 sequence is CASSEYGVQYEQYF. The CDR3 DNA follows: TGTGCCAGCAGTGAATATGGAGTTCAATACGAGCAGTACTTC.

The chain has TRBV11-2 and TRBJ1-2; D unresolved. Trimming removed 2 bases at V and 6 bases at J, with 13 bases between. Germline V gene data show CDR1 as SGHAT and CDR2 as FQNNGV. CDR3 length equals 14 residues. The CDR3 region is CASSLLIGFNGYTF. The CDR3 DNA follows: TGTGCCAGCAGCTTACTCATTGGCTTTAATGGCTACACCTTC.

The chain recombines TRBV14 with TRBJ2-1; 9 nucleotides match TRBD2. Losses at the gene ends were 4 bases for V and 8 bases for J; bases not matched to a gene: 3. There are 13 residues in the CDR3. Germline V gene lookup returns CDR1 SGHDN and CDR2 FVKESK. DNA for the CDR3: TGTGCCAGCAGCCTGGGACTAGCCTATGAGCAGTTCTTC. It yields the protein CASSLGLAYEQFF.

This chain connects TRBV7-2 to TRBJ2-7; D unresolved. This CDR3 has 13 residues. The germline V gene encodes CDR1 SGHTA and CDR2 FQGNSA. The V and J ends lost 0 bases and 2 bases respectively, with 5 bases between them. CDR3 region: CASSLARAYEQYF. CDR3 sequence (DNA): TGTGCCAGCAGCTTAGCGCGAGCCTACGAGCAGTACTTC.

V and J are TRBV7-9 and TRBJ2-2, with D maybe TRBD1 (6 bases). The CDR3 loop spans 15 amino acids. CDR1 and CDR2 (germline): SEHNR, FQNEAQ (reference sequence). V lost 6 bases and J lost 4, with 15 bases in between. As DNA, the CDR3 is TGTGCCAGCAGATTGCTTGGGGGCCCCACCGGGGAGCTGTTTTTT. This encodes CASRLLGGPTGELFF.

CDR3 sequence: CASSDLGTSGARNNQPQHF. The CDR3 region has the DNA TGTGCCAGCAGTGACTTAGGAACCTCAGGGGCGCGGAACAATCAGCCCCAGCATTTT. V is TRBV6-4 and J is TRBJ1-5; the D gene is possibly TRBD1 (6 bases). The germline V gene has CDR1 MRHNA and CDR2 SNTAGT. Between the trimmed V and J ends, which lost 1 base and 3 bases, there was a span of 22 bases. The CDR3 is 19 residues long.

The rearrangement links TRBV5-1 to TRBJ1-1; TRBD1 matches 7 bases. V was clipped by 4 bases and J by 6 bases; unmatched bases: 9. The CDR3 is 14 amino acids. The germline gives CDR1 SGHRS, CDR2 YFSETQ. In DNA form, the CDR3 reads TGCGCCAGCAGCGAGGGACAGACCGCGTCTGAAGCTTTCTTT. Translation: CASSEGQTASEAFF.

V usage is TRBV5-6 and J usage is TRBJ2-5, with D possibly being TRBD1 or TRBD2 (7 bases each). Trimming pared 4 bases from V and 0 bases from J, leaving 16 bases between. CDR3 length equals 16 residues. CDR1 is SGHDT, CDR2 YYEEEE, per germline. In DNA form, the CDR3 reads TGTGCCAGCAGCCCAGCGGGACAGCAGTACCAAGAGACCCAGTACTTC. This translates into CASSPAGQQYQETQYF. Full variable domain (missing parts from reference TRBV5-6 and TRBJ2-5): DAGVTQSPTHLIKTRGQQVTLRCSPKSGHDTVSWYQQALGQGPQFIFQYYEEEERQRGNFPDRFSGHQFPNYSSELNVNALLLGDSALYLCASSPAGQQYQETQYFGPGTRLLVL.

In regard to this clone: Distinct nucleotide sequences in the sample also encode this CDR3. This sequence joins TRBV7-2 and TRBJ2-7; D is uncertain. The CDR3 loop spans 13 amino acids. CDR1 is SGHTA, CDR2 FQGNSA, per germline. The V end lost 5 bases, the J end lost 3 bases, and 11 bases lay between the germline ends. This CDR3 reads CASSPDGFYEQYF. CDR3 nucleotides: TGTGCCAGCAGCCCAGACGGTTTCTACGAGCAGTACTTC.

The chain has TRBV11-3 and TRBJ2-1, with D unclear. Germline assignment: CDR1 SGHNT and CDR2 YENEEA. V gave up 3 bases and J gave up 0 bases, with 9 bases separating them. CDR3 length equals 15 residues. The CDR3 spells CASSFTVSSYNEQFF. The CDR3 DNA reads as TGTGCCAGCAGCTTTACGGTGAGCTCCTACAATGAGCAGTTCTTC.

This sequence joins TRBV7-9 and TRBJ2-7; 10 bases line up with TRBD2. The V gene's germline CDR1 is SEHNR and CDR2 FQNEAQ (reference sequence). The ends lost 5 bases at V and 2 bases at J; junction bases unmatched: 12. This CDR3 spans 17 amino acids. This CDR3 is CASSHPATSGLAYEQYF. In DNA, the CDR3 is TGTGCCAGCAGCCACCCTGCGACTAGCGGGTTAGCCTACGAGCAGTACTTC. Full variable domain (rest looked up from reference TRBV7-9 and TRBJ2-7): DTGVSQNPRHKITKRGQNVTFRCDPISEHNRLYWYRQTLGQGPEFLTYFQNEAQLEKSRLLSDRFSAERPKGSFSTLEIQRTEQGDSAMYLCASSHPATSGLAYEQYFGPGTRLTVT.